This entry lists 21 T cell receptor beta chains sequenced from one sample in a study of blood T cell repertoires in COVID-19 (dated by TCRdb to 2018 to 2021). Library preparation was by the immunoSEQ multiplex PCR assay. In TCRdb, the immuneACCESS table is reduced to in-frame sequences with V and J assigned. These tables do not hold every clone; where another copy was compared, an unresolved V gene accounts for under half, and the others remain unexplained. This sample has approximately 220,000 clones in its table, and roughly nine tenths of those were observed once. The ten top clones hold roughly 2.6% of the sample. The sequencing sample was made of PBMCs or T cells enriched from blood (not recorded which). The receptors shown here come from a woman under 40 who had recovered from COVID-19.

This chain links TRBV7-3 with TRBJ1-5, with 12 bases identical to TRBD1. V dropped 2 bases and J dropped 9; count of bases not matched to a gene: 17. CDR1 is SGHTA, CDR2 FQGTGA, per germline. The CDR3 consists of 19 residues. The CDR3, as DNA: TGTGCCAGCAGCTTAGGTCAAGGTCTCGGGACAGGGGGCATTCGGCCCCAGCATTTT. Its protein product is CASSLGQGLGTGGIRPQHF.

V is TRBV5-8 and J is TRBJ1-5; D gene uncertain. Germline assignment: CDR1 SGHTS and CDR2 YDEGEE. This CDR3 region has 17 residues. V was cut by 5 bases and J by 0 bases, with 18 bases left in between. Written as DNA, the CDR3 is TGTGCCAGCAGGAGCTACGAAGAGAATTATAGCAATCAGCCCCAGCATTTT. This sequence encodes CASRSYEENYSNQPQHF.

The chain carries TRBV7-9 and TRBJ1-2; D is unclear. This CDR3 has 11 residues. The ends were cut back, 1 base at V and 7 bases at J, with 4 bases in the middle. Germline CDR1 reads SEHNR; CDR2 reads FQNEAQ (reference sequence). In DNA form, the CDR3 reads TGTGCCAGCAGCTTAGTTAGTGGCTACACCTTC. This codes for CASSLVSGYTF.

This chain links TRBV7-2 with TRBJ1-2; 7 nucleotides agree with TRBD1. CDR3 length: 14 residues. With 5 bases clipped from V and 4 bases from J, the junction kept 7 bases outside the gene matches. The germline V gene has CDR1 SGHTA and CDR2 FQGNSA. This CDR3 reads CASSAPGQPYGYTF. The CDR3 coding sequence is TGTGCCAGCAGCGCTCCGGGACAGCCCTATGGCTACACCTTC.

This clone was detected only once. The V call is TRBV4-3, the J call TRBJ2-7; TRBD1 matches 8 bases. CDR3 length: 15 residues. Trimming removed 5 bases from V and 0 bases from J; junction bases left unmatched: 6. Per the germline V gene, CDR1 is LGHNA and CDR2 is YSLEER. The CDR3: CASSSGTGPSYEQYF. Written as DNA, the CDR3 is TGCGCCAGCAGCTCCGGGACAGGTCCCTCCTACGAGCAGTACTTC.

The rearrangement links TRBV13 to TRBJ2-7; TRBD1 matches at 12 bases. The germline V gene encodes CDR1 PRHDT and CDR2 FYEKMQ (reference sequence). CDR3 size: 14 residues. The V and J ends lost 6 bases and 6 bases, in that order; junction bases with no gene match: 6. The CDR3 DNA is TGTGCCAGCAGTTTGGGGACAGGGGGCTCCGAGCAGTACTTC. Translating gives CASSLGTGGSEQYF.

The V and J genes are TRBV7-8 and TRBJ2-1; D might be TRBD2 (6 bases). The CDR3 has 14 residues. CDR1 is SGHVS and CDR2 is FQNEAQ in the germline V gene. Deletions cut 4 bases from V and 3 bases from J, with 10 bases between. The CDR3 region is CASSSTSFYNEQFF. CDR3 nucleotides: TGTGCCAGCAGCTCGACTAGTTTCTACAATGAGCAGTTCTTC.

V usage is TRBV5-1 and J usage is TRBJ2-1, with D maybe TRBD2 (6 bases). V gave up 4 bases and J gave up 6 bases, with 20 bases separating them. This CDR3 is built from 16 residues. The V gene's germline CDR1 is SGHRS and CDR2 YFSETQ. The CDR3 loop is CASSPIPGLLLNEQFF. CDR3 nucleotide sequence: TGCGCCAGCAGCCCGATACCGGGACTCCTTCTCAATGAGCAGTTCTTC.

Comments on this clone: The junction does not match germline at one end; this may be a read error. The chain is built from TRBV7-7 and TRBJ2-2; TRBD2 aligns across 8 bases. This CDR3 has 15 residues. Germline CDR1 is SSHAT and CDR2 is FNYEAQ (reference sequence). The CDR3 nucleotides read TGTGCTAGCAGCTTAACTAGCGGAATCACCGGGGAGCTGTTTTTT. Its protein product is CASSLTSGITGELFF.

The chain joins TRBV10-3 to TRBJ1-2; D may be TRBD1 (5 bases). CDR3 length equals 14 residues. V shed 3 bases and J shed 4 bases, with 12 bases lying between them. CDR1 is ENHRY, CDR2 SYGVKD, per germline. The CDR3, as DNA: TGTGCCATCAGTGATACGGGGGTGATCTATGGCTACACCTTC. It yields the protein CAISDTGVIYGYTF.

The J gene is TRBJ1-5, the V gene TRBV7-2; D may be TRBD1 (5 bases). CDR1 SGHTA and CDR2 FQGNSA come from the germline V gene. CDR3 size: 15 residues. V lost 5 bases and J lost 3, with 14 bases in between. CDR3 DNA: TGTGCCAGCAGCGCTTGGGGGGGAGTCAATCAGCCCCAGCATTTT. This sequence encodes CASSAWGGVNQPQHF.

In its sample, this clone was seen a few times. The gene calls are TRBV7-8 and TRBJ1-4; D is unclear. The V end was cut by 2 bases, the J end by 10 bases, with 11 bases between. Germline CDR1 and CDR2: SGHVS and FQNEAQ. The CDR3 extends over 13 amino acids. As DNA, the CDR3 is TGTGCCAGCAGCTTAAATCCCGCGGGAAAACTGTTTTTT. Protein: CASSLNPAGKLFF.

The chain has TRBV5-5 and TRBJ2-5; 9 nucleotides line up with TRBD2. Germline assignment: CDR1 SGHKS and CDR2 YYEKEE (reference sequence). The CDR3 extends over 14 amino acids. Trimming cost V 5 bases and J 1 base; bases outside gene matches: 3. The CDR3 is CASSLAGSQETQYF. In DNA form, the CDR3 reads TGTGCCAGCAGTCTAGCGGGATCCCAAGAGACCCAGTACTTC.

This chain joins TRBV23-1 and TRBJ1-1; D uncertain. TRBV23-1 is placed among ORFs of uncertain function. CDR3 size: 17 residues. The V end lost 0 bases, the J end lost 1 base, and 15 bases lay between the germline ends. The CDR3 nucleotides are TGCGCCAGCAGTCAATCGGCGTCAACACGCGGGAACACTGAAGCTTTCTTT. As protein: CASSQSASTRGNTEAFF.

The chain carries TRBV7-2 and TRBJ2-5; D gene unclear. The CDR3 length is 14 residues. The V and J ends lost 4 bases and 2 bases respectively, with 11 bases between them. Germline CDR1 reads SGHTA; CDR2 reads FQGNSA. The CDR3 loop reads CASSSSRSQETQYF. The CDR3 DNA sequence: TGTGCCAGCAGCTCAAGTCGGAGTCAAGAGACCCAGTACTTC.

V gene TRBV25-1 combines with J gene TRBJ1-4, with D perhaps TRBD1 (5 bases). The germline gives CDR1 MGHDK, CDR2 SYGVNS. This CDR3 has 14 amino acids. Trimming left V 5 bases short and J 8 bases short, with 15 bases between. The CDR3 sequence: CASSPPAGREKLFF. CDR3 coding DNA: TGTGCCAGCAGTCCCCCGGCAGGGAGGGAAAAACTGTTTTTT.

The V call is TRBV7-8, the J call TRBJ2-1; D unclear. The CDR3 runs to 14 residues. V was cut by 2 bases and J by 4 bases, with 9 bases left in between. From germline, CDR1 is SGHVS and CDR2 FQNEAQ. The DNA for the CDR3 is TGTGCCAGCAGCTTACTCCAGGTTTACAATGAGCAGTTCTTC. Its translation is CASSLLQVYNEQFF.

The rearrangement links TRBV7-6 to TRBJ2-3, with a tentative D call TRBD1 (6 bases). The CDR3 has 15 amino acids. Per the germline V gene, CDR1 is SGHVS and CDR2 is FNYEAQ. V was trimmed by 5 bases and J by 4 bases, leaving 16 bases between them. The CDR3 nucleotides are TGTGCCAGCAGCCGGGACATCACATTTGCAGATACGCAGTATTTT. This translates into CASSRDITFADTQYF.

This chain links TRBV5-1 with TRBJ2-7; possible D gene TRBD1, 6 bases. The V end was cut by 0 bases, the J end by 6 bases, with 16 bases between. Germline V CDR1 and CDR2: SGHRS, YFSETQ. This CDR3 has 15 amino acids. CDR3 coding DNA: TGCGCCAGCAGCTTGGGCGATGACAGGAGGTCCGAGCAGTACTTC. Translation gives CASSLGDDRRSEQYF.

CDR3 in DNA: TGTGCCAGCAGAGAACCGGGACAGGGCTTCGGTGAGCAGTTCTTC. Protein: CASREPGQGFGEQFF. The chain couples TRBV7-9 to TRBJ2-1; TRBD1 matches at 9 bases. V dropped 6 bases and J dropped 9; count of bases not matched to a gene: 12. CDR3 size: 15 residues. Per germline, CDR1 SEHNR and CDR2 FQNEAQ (reference sequence).

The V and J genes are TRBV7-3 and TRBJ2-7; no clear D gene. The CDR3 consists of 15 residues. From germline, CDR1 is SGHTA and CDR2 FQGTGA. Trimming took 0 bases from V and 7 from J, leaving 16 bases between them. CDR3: CASSLTPGFLREQYF. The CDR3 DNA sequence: TGTGCCAGCAGCTTAACACCGGGTTTTCTACGAGAGCAGTACTTC.